The next 15 T cell receptor beta chains were all read from a single sample in a study of yellow fever vaccine responses in identical twins (dated by TCRdb to 2017 to 2018). The protocol used for the library was RT-PCR. For sequencing, an Illumina HiSeq 2500 was employed. TCRdb cleaned the public reads at Q25 with fastp, built clones with MiXCR and kept in-frame beta chains. Every CDR3 protein is listed once, alongside the most common genes and DNA of its rows. This sample holds around 33,000 distinct CDR3 sequences; 50% to 65% were observed only once. The ten biggest clones cover roughly 4.5% of the sample. Sequencing used T cells from blood (PBMCs), unsorted or a sorted subset (not recorded which), obtained before or after yellow fever vaccination (not recorded which). These receptors all stem from a woman aged 18-30 years who received the yellow fever vaccine. Donor details come from another sample of the same person, matched by shared clones.

The chain employs TRBV18 and TRBJ1-2; TRBD1 is a possible D gene (6 bases). V lost 2 bases, J lost 4 bases, and 11 bases lay in between. Germline lookup yields CDR1 KGHSH and CDR2 LQKENI. The length of the CDR3 is 14 residues. CDR3 in amino acids: CASSPGQGSYGYTF. CDR3 nucleotide sequence: TGTGCCAGCTCACCAGGGCAGGGGTCCTATGGCTACACCTTC. The full variable domain, rest sourced from reference TRBV18 and TRBJ1-2, is NAGVMQNPRHLVRRRGQEARLRCSPMKGHSHVYWYRQLPEEGLKFMVYLQKENIIDESGMPKERFSAEFPKEGPSILRIQQVVRGDSAAYFCASSPGQGSYGYTFGSGTRLTVV.

V usage is TRBV18 and J usage is TRBJ2-1; D perhaps matches TRBD2 (7 bases). The CDR3 is 15 residues long. Germline lookup yields CDR1 KGHSH and CDR2 LQKENI. Deletions cut 5 bases from V and 2 bases from J, with 13 bases between. The CDR3 here is CASSFPGGPYNEQFF. The CDR3 coding sequence is TGTGCCAGCTCATTCCCGGGGGGCCCCTACAATGAGCAGTTCTTC.

This rearrangement joins TRBV12-3 or TRBV12-4 to TRBJ1-5; 10 nucleotides match TRBD1. CDR3 length: 16 residues. The J segment lost 4 bases and the V segment lost 5 bases, leaving 8 bases of the junction unmatched. The CDR3 is CASSPGTGVRNQPQHF. The CDR3 DNA follows: TGTGCCAGCAGTCCCGGGACAGGGGTTCGGAATCAGCCCCAGCATTTT.

The J gene is TRBJ2-3, the V gene TRBV5-1; the match to TRBD2 covers 8 bases. V dropped 5 bases and J dropped 6; count of bases not matched to a gene: 14. Germline CDR1 is SGHRS and CDR2 is YFSETQ. The CDR3 sequence is 16 residues long. CDR3: CASRSLTSGPRDTQYF. In DNA form, the CDR3 reads TGCGCCAGCAGATCCCTTACTAGCGGCCCCAGGGATACGCAGTATTTT. The full variable domain, its missing parts supplied by reference TRBV5-1 and TRBJ2-3, is KAGVTQTPRYLIKTRGQQVTLSCSPISGHRSVSWYQQTPGQGLQFLFEYFSETQRNKGNFPGRFSGRQFSNSRSEMNVSTLELGDSALYLCASRSLTSGPRDTQYFGPGTRLTVL.

The chain joins TRBV13 to TRBJ1-4, with 7 bases that match TRBD1. Germline V gene sequence: CDR1 PRHDT, CDR2 FYEKMQ (reference sequence). The CDR3 covers 14 residues. V shed 7 bases and J 8 bases; nucleotides not matched to a gene: 10. The CDR3 DNA reads TGTGCCAGCACCCTAGACAGGGTAGGGGAAAAACTGTTTTTT. It codes for CASTLDRVGEKLFF.

This clonotype was counted a few times. CDR3 protein: CASLQGIYTEAFF. DNA of the CDR3: TGTGCCAGCCTCCAAGGGATATACACTGAAGCTTTCTTT. The gene calls are TRBV2 and TRBJ1-1; D is uncertain. V was shortened by 8 bases and J by 3 bases, with 13 bases between the two germline ends. The CDR3 runs 13 residues. CDR1 and CDR2 (germline): SNHLY, FYNNEI.

This clonotype turned up a few times. This chain joins TRBV20-1 and TRBJ2-1, with D unresolved. The V end was cut by 6 bases, the J end by 8 bases, with 14 bases between. CDR3 length: 12 residues. Germline lookup yields CDR1 DFQATT and CDR2 SNEGSKA (reference sequence). The CDR3 DNA reads TGCAGTGCGCCCGCCTCATTCGATGAGCAGTTCTTC. Translated, it gives CSAPASFDEQFF.

This clonotype was detected only a few times. J is TRBJ2-1 and V is TRBV11-1; D gene unclear. Per the germline V gene, CDR1 is SGHAT and CDR2 is FQDESV (reference sequence). This CDR3 contains 14 residues. Between the trimmed V and J ends, which lost 6 bases and 1 base, there was a span of 10 bases. The CDR3 nucleotides read TGTGCCAGCAGGGAAAGAGGTTCCTACAATGAGCAGTTCTTC. It specifies CASRERGSYNEQFF.

The chain joins TRBV18 to TRBJ1-1; unclear D gene. The CDR3 contains 14 residues. Germline values: CDR1 KGHSH, CDR2 LQKENI. V shed 0 bases and J shed 7 bases, with 12 bases lying between them. CDR3 bases: TGTGCCAGCTCACCACCCCATTTCGCGCATGAAGCTTTCTTT. This gives the protein CASSPPHFAHEAFF.

The rearrangement links TRBV13 to TRBJ1-2; D may be TRBD1 (6 bases). V shed 10 bases and J shed 2 bases, with 17 bases lying between them. The CDR3 is 14 residues long. From germline, CDR1 is PRHDT and CDR2 FYEKMQ (reference sequence). The CDR3 DNA reads as TGTGCCACTCTAAGATTGGACAGAAACTATGGCTACACCTTC. Its protein is CATLRLDRNYGYTF.

This clonotype came up a few times. This chain connects TRBV6-5 to TRBJ2-7; 8 nucleotides line up with TRBD2. CDR1 is MNHEY, CDR2 SVGAGI, per germline. CDR3 length equals 14 residues. The trim removed 2 bases at V and 7 bases at J, leaving 7 bases unmatched. The CDR3 DNA is TGTGCCAGCAGTTACGCGTCTAGCGGGCGGGAGCAGTACTTC. This gives the protein CASSYASSGREQYF.

The chain couples TRBV28 to TRBJ2-7; a weak D match, TRBD1 (5 bases). Deletions cut 3 bases from V and 3 bases from J, with 12 bases between. Germline assignment: CDR1 MDHEN and CDR2 SYDVKM. The CDR3 covers 14 residues. Here the CDR3 reads CASSFPGKGYEQYF. The CDR3 region has the DNA TGTGCCAGCAGTTTCCCAGGGAAGGGCTACGAGCAGTACTTC.

This clonotype appeared a single time. The chain has TRBV2 and TRBJ2-3; D is possibly TRBD2 (6 bases). Germline V lookup: CDR1 SNHLY, CDR2 FYNNEI. V was pared by 4 bases and J by 0 bases, with 11 bases between. The CDR3 covers 15 residues. DNA for the CDR3: TGTGCCAGCAGTGGTGCGGGGACTAGCACAGATACGCAGTATTTT. This sequence encodes CASSGAGTSTDTQYF.

The chain recombines TRBV11-1 with TRBJ1-2; D gene uncertain. V lost 1 base and J lost 3, with 6 bases in between. Germline V CDR1 and CDR2: SGHAT, FQDESV (reference sequence). This CDR3 has 13 amino acids. Here the CDR3 DNA reads TGTGCCAGCAGCTTAGGGGATCACTATGGCTACACCTTC. Translating gives CASSLGDHYGYTF.

This clonotype is a singleton in its sample. The chain employs TRBV10-1 and TRBJ2-1; 15 bases match TRBD2. The germline V gene encodes CDR1 WNHNN and CDR2 SYGVQD (reference sequence). The CDR3 consists of 16 residues. The V gene end was trimmed by 5 bases and the J gene end by 8 bases; junction bases not matched to a gene: 7. The CDR3 coding sequence is TGCGCCAGCAGTCAGGGACTAGCGGGGGGTTCGTATGAGCAGTTCTTC. Protein: CASSQGLAGGSYEQFF.